Presented here are 6 T cell receptor beta chains from one specimen sequenced in a study of blood T cell repertoires in COVID-19. TCRdb keeps only in-frame clones here, not all; method: immunoSEQ multiplex PCR. The repertoire has over 90,000 clones, about 90% of them found once; the top ten carry 5% to 8%. Sequencing was performed on peripheral blood. The source is a human donor in a cohort sampled during active COVID-19.

J is TRBJ2-7 and V is TRBV7-2; D is perhaps TRBD1 (5 bases). V was trimmed by 1 base and J by 8 bases, leaving 15 bases between them. The CDR3 runs to 14 residues. In germline, CDR1 is SGHTA, CDR2 FQGNSA. The DNA of the CDR3 is TGTGCCAGCAGCTTAGGTGCAGAGGACAATCAGCAGTACTTC. Translated: CASSLGAEDNQQYF. Looking up the rest from reference TRBV7-2 and TRBJ2-7 gives the full variable domain: GAGVSQSPSNKVTEKGKDVELRCDPISGHTALYWYRQSLGQGLEFLIYFQGNSAPDKSGLPSDRFSAERTGGSVSTLTIQRTQQEDSAVYLCASSLGAEDNQQYFGPGTRLTVT.

The V gene is TRBV7-3, the J gene TRBJ2-7; D perhaps matches TRBD2 (6 bases). Germline V gives CDR1 SGHTA, CDR2 FQGTGA. This CDR3 has 15 amino acids. V lost 6 bases, J lost 4 bases, and 19 bases lay in between. The CDR3 spells CASSRTGGSSYEQYF. CDR3 in DNA: TGTGCCAGCAGTCGGACCGGAGGGTCATCGTACGAGCAGTACTTC.

This clone was counted between two and nine times. The V call is TRBV29-1, the J call TRBJ2-7; the D gene is possibly TRBD2 (6 bases). Germline lookup yields CDR1 SQVTM and CDR2 ANQGSEA. The CDR3 length is 13 residues. The germline V and J ends were trimmed by 4 bases and 5 bases, with 15 bases remaining between them. The CDR3 loop reads CSVVRGGAHEQYF. In DNA, the CDR3 is TGCAGCGTTGTACGAGGCGGGGCTCACGAGCAGTACTTC.

The chain couples TRBV7-9 to TRBJ1-1; D possibly corresponds to TRBD1 (5 bases). Germline CDR1 and CDR2: SEHNR and FQNEAQ (reference sequence). The V and J ends lost 7 bases and 5 bases respectively, with 14 bases between them. There are 13 residues in the CDR3. The CDR3, as DNA: TGTGCCAGCAACCTCAGGGAGGGGACTGAAGCTTTCTTT. Translation gives CASNLREGTEAFF.

The V and J genes are TRBV3-1 (or the pseudogene TRBV3-2) and TRBJ2-3; 7 bases are shared with TRBD1. The junction had 8 bases not matched to a gene; V was cut back by 1 base and J by 4 bases. CDR1 is LGHDT, CDR2 YNNKEL, per germline (reference sequence). The CDR3 is 16 amino acids. The CDR3 is CASSQVMMGTADTQYF. Here the CDR3 DNA reads TGTGCCAGCAGCCAAGTTATGATGGGGACAGCAGATACGCAGTATTTT.

V is TRBV27 and J is TRBJ2-7; the D gene is possibly TRBD1 (7 bases). Germline V gene sequence: CDR1 MNHEY, CDR2 SMNVEV (reference sequence). Trimming left V 5 bases short and J 3 bases short, with 17 bases between. The CDR3 is 15 residues long. The CDR3 bases are TGTGCCAGCAGTCTCCTGGAGGGGGCCGGCTACGAGCAGTACTTC. Translation gives CASSLLEGAGYEQYF.